This T cell receptor (beta chain) was recovered during a study of blood T cell repertoires in COVID-19. Study in general: Samples representing acute and convalescent COVID-19 were sourced from the United States, Italy and Spain. PBMCs, B-cell-depleted T cells, or T cells provided the cDNA or gDNA that made up the material.

This CDR3 has 14 amino acids. The germline V gene has CDR1 SQVTM and CDR2 ANQGSEA. The V and J ends lost 6 bases and 4 bases, in that order; junction bases with no gene match: 11. In the study's own analysis: Using reference gene primer amplification, nucleated cell counts were estimated. The protocol was immunoSEQ multiplex PCR, while the TCRdb copy is restricted to in-frame clones and leaves out a portion. The V and J calls and clone size are taken from that table; D and trimming were inferred from the DNA. This sample has over 150,000 clones; around 82% occur once, and the top ten carry 11% to 15%.

This receptor was taken from a young man with active or convalescent COVID-19. The chain joins TRBV29-1 to TRBJ1-1, with 7 bases identical to TRBD1. Sequenced input: peripheral blood. CDR3 nucleotide sequence: TGCAGCGTACGAACAGGGGATGGGGTCACTGAAGCTTTCTTT. Translated: CSVRTGDGVTEAFF.